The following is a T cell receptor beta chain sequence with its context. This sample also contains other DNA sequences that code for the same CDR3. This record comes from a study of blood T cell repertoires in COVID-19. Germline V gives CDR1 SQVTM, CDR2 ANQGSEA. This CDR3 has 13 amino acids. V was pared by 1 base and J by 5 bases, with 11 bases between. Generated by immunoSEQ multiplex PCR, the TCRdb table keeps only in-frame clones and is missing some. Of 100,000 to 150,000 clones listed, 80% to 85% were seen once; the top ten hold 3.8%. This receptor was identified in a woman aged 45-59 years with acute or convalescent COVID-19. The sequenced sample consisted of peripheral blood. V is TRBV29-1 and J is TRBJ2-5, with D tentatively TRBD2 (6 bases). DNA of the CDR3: TGCAGCGTTGAAGGCGGAGGGCAGGAGACCCAGTACTTC. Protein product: CSVEGGGQETQYF.